The clone carrying this T cell receptor (beta chain) was detected ten times or more. This record belongs to a study of regulatory T cells in long-lasting Graves disease. Specified time point: persistent/refractory GD, antithyroid drugs over 5 years with positive TRAb. After RNA was extracted from PBMCs, the TCR library was made from it. Per the germline V gene, CDR1 is SGHVS and CDR2 is FQNEAQ. The CDR3 has 16 residues. Trimming took off 5 bases at V and 5 bases at J, with 19 bases between the two ends. Construction of TCR beta libraries relied on iRepertoire HTBI primers and on Arm-PCR targeting CDR3 regions. Each CDR3 protein is one row after TCRdb ran MiXCR on the multiplex PCR reads. The repertoire holds about 400,000 distinct CDR3 sequences, with less than 25% as singletons.

The clonotype was recovered from a female donor with Graves disease. The chain links TRBV7-8 to TRBJ1-5; tentative D call: TRBD1 (6 bases). This sample comprised peripheral blood mononuclear cells (PBMCs), obtained when the disease was refractory, from a patient treated with antithyroid drugs. CDR3 amino acids: CASSPYSRGGDQPQHF. The DNA of the CDR3 is TGTGCCAGCAGCCCTTATTCTAGGGGGGGTGATCAGCCCCAGCATTTT.